This TCR beta chain originates from a study of blood T cell repertoires in COVID-19. About the study: PBMCs, B-cell-depleted T cells, or T cells provided the cDNA or gDNA that made up the material.

Source study methods: Amplification with reference gene primers provided the estimates of nucleated cell counts. Sequenced by immunoSEQ multiplex PCR; TCRdb stores in-frame clones only, minus some. V, J and clone size reflect that table, while D and trimming were determined from the DNA. The table has 170,000 or so clones, roughly 75% seen once. Per the germline V gene, CDR1 is ENHRY and CDR2 is SYGVKD. The trim removed 8 bases at V and 5 bases at J, leaving 18 bases unmatched. The CDR3 sequence is 18 residues long. Sample: peripheral blood. The source of this sequence is a man in his sixties or seventies with active or convalescent COVID-19. The genes are TRBV10-3 and TRBJ2-1; the match to TRBD2 covers 10 bases. In nucleotides, the CDR3 is TGTGCCATCCAGGCTAAACTCCCGGGGACTAGCGATAACAATGAGCAGTTCTTC. This sequence encodes CAIQAKLPGTSDNNEQFF.